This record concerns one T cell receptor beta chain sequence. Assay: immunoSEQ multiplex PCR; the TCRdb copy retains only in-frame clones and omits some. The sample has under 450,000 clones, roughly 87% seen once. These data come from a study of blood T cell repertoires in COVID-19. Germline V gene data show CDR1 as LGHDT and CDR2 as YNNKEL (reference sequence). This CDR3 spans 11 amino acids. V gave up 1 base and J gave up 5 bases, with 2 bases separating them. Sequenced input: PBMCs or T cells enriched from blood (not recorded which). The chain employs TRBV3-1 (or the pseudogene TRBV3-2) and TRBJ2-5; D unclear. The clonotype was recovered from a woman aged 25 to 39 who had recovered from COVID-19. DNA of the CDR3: TGTGCCAGCAGCCAAGCGGAGACCCAGTACTTC. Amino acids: CASSQAETQYF.